This T cell receptor (beta chain) was sequenced during a study of cytotoxic CD8 clonotypes in ibrutinib-treated CLL. Study in general: Patient counts were ten to eleven relapsed/refractory, about 15 treatment-naive and about 17 IGHV unmutated.

A remark on this clone: Its antigen is not known.

The study, taken as a whole, reports: Sample timing was unmatched between remission and later-progressing patients; lymph nodes unstudied.

Only in-frame clones appear in the TCRdb table, and some are missing; sequencing was by immunoSEQ multiplex PCR. The table records roughly 250,000 clones, 60% to 75% of them present only once. The length of the CDR3 is 16 residues. V shed 1 base, J shed 8 bases, and the junction held 9 bases outside the gene matches. Germline CDR1 reads LNHNV; CDR2 reads YYDKDF (reference sequence). The chain carries TRBV15 and TRBJ1-4; TRBD1 matches at 8 bases. The specimen comprised PBMCs, sampled after 24 months of ibrutinib treatment. This TCR came from a human donor with chronic lymphocytic leukemia. The CDR3 DNA sequence: TGTGCCACCAGCAGAGCGACCAGGGGGCTGGAAGAAAAACTGTTTTTT. The encoded protein is CATSRATRGLEEKLFF. Filled out from reference TRBV15 and TRBJ1-4, the complete variable domain reads DAMVIQNPRYQVTQFGKPVTLSCSQTLNHNVMYWYQQKSSQAPKLLFHYYDKDFNNEADTPDNFQSRRPNTSFCFLDIRSPGLGDTAMYLCATSRATRGLEEKLFFGSGTQLSVL.